Listed here are 17 T cell receptor beta chains from one sample, sequenced in a study of T-cell reconstitution after alpha-beta-depleted transplantation in children. Unique molecular identifiers tagged the TCRbeta library. TCRdb recomputed calls from the PCR reads with MiXCR, one row per CDR3 protein. The data contain a few hundred thousand distinct CDR3 sequences, about a sixth of them singletons. The input for sequencing was PBMCs, mostly from graft donor cells, taken 360 days after TCRalphabeta/CD19-depleted stem cell transplant. The source is a boy less than two years old who had a stem cell transplant for Wiskott-Aldrich syndrome, so the T cells may come from the graft donor.

The rearrangement links TRBV20-1 to TRBJ2-1; 9 nucleotides match TRBD2. The CDR3 is made up of 16 amino acids. CDR1 is DFQATT and CDR2 is SNEGSKA in the germline V gene (reference sequence). Trimming removed 0 bases from V and 9 bases from J; junction bases left unmatched: 12. The DNA for the CDR3 is TGCAGTGCTAGAGATCTGTGGAAGCGGGGGGAAGTTGAGCAGTTCTTC. This sequence encodes CSARDLWKRGEVEQFF.

The V and J genes are TRBV7-7 and TRBJ2-2; the D is unclear. Per the germline V gene, CDR1 is SSHAT and CDR2 is FNYEAQ (reference sequence). The CDR3 covers 12 residues. V was cut by 7 bases and J by 7 bases, with 10 bases left in between. The CDR3 loop is CASKDPNGELFF. The CDR3 DNA follows: TGTGCCAGCAAAGACCCTAACGGGGAGCTGTTTTTT. The full variable domain, rest sourced from reference TRBV7-7 and TRBJ2-2, is GAGVSQSPRYKVTKRGQDVTLRCDPISSHATLYWYQQALGQGPEFLTYFNYEAQPDKSGLPSDRFSAERPEGSISTLTIQRTEQRDSAMYRCASKDPNGELFFGEGSRLTVL.

The CDR3 DNA follows: TGTGCCAGCAGTTTATTCGGACGCCTGAACACTGAAGCTTTCTTT. Translation gives CASSLFGRLNTEAFF. This chain uses TRBV28 with TRBJ1-1, with D hard to call. From germline, CDR1 is MDHEN and CDR2 SYDVKM. Trimming shortened V by 1 base and J by 0 bases, and 9 bases separated the two germline ends. The CDR3 is made up of 15 amino acids. Looking up the rest from reference TRBV28 and TRBJ1-1 gives the full variable domain: DVKVTQSSRYLVKRTGEKVFLECVQDMDHENMFWYRQDPGLGLRLIYFSYDVKMKEKGDIPEGYSVSREKKERFSLILESASTNQTSMYLCASSLFGRLNTEAFFGQGTRLTVV.

This clonotype has only a few counts. The chain is built from TRBV10-3 and TRBJ2-5; 7 bases are a match to TRBD2. CDR1 and CDR2 (germline): ENHRY, SYGVKD. CDR3 length: 13 amino acids. J gave up 5 bases and V 8 bases, and 8 bases lay outside the gene matches. CDR3 sequence reads: CAIRGGGEETQYF. DNA of the CDR3: TGTGCCATCCGCGGGGGAGGGGAGGAGACCCAGTACTTC.

The chain joins TRBV20-1 to TRBJ2-7, with TRBD1 identical over 10 bases. The germline V gene has CDR1 DFQATT and CDR2 SNEGSKA (reference sequence). The CDR3 runs 17 residues. V lost 6 bases, J lost 5 bases, and 19 bases stayed unmatched. CDR3 sequence: CSALGAKWTGGRNEQYF. The CDR3 DNA is TGCAGTGCCCTAGGGGCCAAATGGACAGGGGGGAGGAACGAGCAGTACTTC.

The V and J genes are TRBV25-1 and TRBJ2-3; D gene uncertain. Germline V CDR1 and CDR2: MGHDK, SYGVNS. The CDR3 is 14 residues long. V was trimmed by 0 bases and J by 1 base, leaving 5 bases between them. CDR3 loop: CASSEYQGTDTQYF. CDR3 in DNA: TGTGCCAGCAGTGAATATCAGGGCACAGATACGCAGTATTTT.

The chain is built from TRBV12-3 or TRBV12-4 and TRBJ1-5; a weak D match, TRBD1 (6 bases). The V gene lost 3 bases and the J gene lost 2 bases, with 14 bases spanning the gap. This CDR3 contains 16 residues. This chain's CDR3 is CASSLLRGARNQPQHF. CDR3 DNA: TGTGCCAGCAGTTTGCTTCGGGGGGCTCGCAATCAGCCCCAGCATTTT.

This chain uses TRBV20-1 with TRBJ2-5; no clear D. The CDR3 is made up of 12 amino acids. Trimming took off 6 bases at V and 0 bases at J, with 8 bases between the two ends. Germline CDR1 DFQATT, CDR2 SNEGSKA (reference sequence). The CDR3 DNA follows: TGCAGTGCAGAGAGGTACCAAGAGACCCAGTACTTC. Residues: CSAERYQETQYF.

The CDR3, as DNA: TGCAGTGCAGGGGGTCCGAACACCATATATTTT. It specifies CSAGGPNTIYF. The chain joins TRBV20-1 to TRBJ1-3, with D maybe TRBD1 (6 bases). Between the trimmed V and J ends, which lost 6 bases and 7 bases, there was a span of 10 bases. The CDR3 extends over 11 amino acids. In germline, CDR1 is DFQATT, CDR2 SNEGSKA (reference sequence).

This chain links TRBV7-2 with TRBJ2-1; D remains unclear. Germline assignment: CDR1 SGHTA and CDR2 FQGNSA. With 1 base removed from V and 12 bases from J, the gap between germline ends came to 7 bases. The CDR3 is made up of 11 amino acids. The CDR3 sequence: CASSLVKGQFF. The CDR3 bases are TGTGCCAGCAGCTTAGTGAAAGGGCAGTTCTTC.

The CDR3 is CASWGVSYNEQFF. The CDR3 bases are TGTGCCTCCTGGGGGGTGTCCTACAATGAGCAGTTCTTC. J is TRBJ2-1 and V is TRBV7-9, with a possible D match to TRBD2 (6 bases). The V gene lost 11 bases and the J gene lost 1 base, with 12 bases spanning the gap. There are 13 residues in the CDR3. Germline V CDR1 and CDR2: SEHNR, FQNEAQ (reference sequence).

The chain carries TRBV4-1 and TRBJ2-3; unclear D gene. This CDR3 comprises 14 residues. Germline V lookup: CDR1 MGHRA, CDR2 YSYEKL. The V gene lost 5 bases and the J gene lost 6 bases, with 15 bases spanning the gap. CDR3 amino acids: CASSWFGSTDTQYF. CDR3 coding DNA: TGCGCCAGCAGCTGGTTCGGATCCACGGATACGCAGTATTTT.

There are a few counts of this clonotype. This chain uses TRBV5-1 with TRBJ1-6, with D hard to call. CDR1 SGHRS and CDR2 YFSETQ come from the germline V gene. Between the trimmed V and J ends, which lost 4 bases and 9 bases, there was a span of 14 bases. The CDR3 covers 14 residues. Here the CDR3 reads CASSRAGDSSPLHF. The CDR3 DNA reads TGCGCCAGCAGCCGGGCGGGCGATAGTTCACCCCTCCACTTT.

This chain links TRBV5-6 with TRBJ2-7, with D hard to call. The V gene lost 0 bases and the J gene lost 2 bases, with 9 bases spanning the gap. Germline-derived CDR1 and CDR2 are SGHDT and YYEEEE. The CDR3 is 14 residues long. The chain's CDR3 is CASSLGATAYEQYF. As DNA, the CDR3 is TGTGCCAGCAGCTTGGGAGCGACGGCCTACGAGCAGTACTTC.

This sequence joins TRBV3-1 and TRBJ2-5; 7 bases fit TRBD1. V was pared by 8 bases and J by 2 bases, with 5 bases of the junction left unmatched. This CDR3 region has 13 residues. Per germline, CDR1 LGHDT and CDR2 YNNKEL (reference sequence). For the CDR3, the DNA is TGTGCCAGCTCTAACAGGGGACAAGAGACCCAGTACTTC. Its protein product is CASSNRGQETQYF.

The rearrangement joins TRBV24-1 to TRBJ2-1; D is unclear. Germline V lookup: CDR1 KGHDR, CDR2 SFDVKD. The CDR3 is 16 residues long. Trimming removed 3 bases from V and 8 bases from J, with 19 bases in between. CDR3 DNA sequence: TGTGCCACCAGTGATCGTGGGTTGGGTGGATTCGATGAGCAGTTCTTC. Its protein product is CATSDRGLGGFDEQFF.

The chain links TRBV20-1 to TRBJ2-5; TRBD2 is a possible D gene (5 bases). This CDR3 is 14 amino acids long. V was clipped by 3 bases and J by 5 bases, with 16 bases between them. Germline V gene sequence: CDR1 DFQATT, CDR2 SNEGSKA (reference sequence). The CDR3 loop reads CSASPGELRETQYF. CDR3 sequence (DNA): TGCAGTGCTAGTCCCGGGGAGCTCAGGGAGACCCAGTACTTC.